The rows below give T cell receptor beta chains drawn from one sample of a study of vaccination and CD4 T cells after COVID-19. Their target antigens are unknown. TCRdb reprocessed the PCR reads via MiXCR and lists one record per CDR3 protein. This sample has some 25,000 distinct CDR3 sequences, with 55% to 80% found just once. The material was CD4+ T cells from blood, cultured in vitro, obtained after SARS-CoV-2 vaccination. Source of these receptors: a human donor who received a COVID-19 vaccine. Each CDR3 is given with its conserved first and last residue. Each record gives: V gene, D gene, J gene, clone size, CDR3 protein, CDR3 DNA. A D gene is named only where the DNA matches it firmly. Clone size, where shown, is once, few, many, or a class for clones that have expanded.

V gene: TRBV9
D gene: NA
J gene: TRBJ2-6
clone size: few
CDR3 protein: CASSVGPAGANVLTF
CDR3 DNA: TGTGCCAGCAGCGTAGGACCCGCTGGGGCCAACGTCCTGACTTTC

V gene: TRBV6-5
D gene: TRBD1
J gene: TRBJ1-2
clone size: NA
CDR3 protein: CASSSDRANYGYTF
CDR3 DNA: TGTGCCAGCAGTTCGGACAGGGCTAACTATGGCTACACCTTC

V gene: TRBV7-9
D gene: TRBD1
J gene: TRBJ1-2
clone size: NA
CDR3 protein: CASSSDRGYYGYTF
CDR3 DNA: TGTGCCAGCAGCTCGGACAGGGGCTACTATGGCTACACCTTC

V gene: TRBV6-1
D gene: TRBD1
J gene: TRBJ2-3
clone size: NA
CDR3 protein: CASSASRQGRQYF
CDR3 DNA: TGTGCCAGCAGTGCCTCCAGACAGGGACGGCAGTATTTT

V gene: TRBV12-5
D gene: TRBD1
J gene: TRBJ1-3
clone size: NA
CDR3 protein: CASGPPGQHSGNTIYF
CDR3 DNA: TGTGCTAGTGGTCCGCCGGGACAGCACTCTGGAAACACCATATATTTT

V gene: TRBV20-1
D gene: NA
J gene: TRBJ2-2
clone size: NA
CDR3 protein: CSAVTRNTGELFF
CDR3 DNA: TGCAGTGCTGTGACAAGGAACACCGGGGAGCTGTTTTTT

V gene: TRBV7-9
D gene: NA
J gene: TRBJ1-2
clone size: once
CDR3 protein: CASSGRGTNGYTF
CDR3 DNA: TGTGCCAGCAGCGGGAGGGGCACTAATGGCTACACCTTC

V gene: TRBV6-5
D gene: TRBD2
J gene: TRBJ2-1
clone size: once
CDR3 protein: CASSYSWLAGGGEQFF
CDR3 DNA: TGTGCCAGCAGTTACTCGTGGCTAGCGGGGGGCGGGGAGCAGTTCTTC

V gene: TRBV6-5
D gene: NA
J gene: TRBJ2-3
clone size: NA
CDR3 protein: CASSYTPDFQSTDTQYF
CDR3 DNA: TGTGCCAGCAGTTACACCCCGGACTTCCAGAGCACAGATACGCAGTATTTT

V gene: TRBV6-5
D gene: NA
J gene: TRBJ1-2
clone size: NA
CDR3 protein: CASSYSRGAGGYTF
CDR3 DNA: TGTGCCAGCAGTTACTCGCGGGGGGCCGGTGGCTACACCTTC

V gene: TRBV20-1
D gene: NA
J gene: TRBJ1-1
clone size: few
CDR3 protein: CSARDGAVDDTEAFF
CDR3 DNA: TGCAGTGCTAGAGATGGGGCGGTGGACGACACTGAAGCTTTCTTT

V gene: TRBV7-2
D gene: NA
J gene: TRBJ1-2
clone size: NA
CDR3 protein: CASSLGATNYGYTF
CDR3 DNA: TGTGCCAGCAGCTTAGGAGCAACTAACTATGGCTACACCTTC

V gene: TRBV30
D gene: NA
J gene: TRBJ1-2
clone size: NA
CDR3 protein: CAWSGGGPNYGYTF
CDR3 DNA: TGTGCCTGGAGTGGGGGGGGACCTAACTATGGCTACACCTTC

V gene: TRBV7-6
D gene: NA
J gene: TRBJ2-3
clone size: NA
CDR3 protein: CASSSLTGLDTQYF
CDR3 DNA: TGTGCCAGCAGCTCCTTAACAGGGTTGGATACGCAGTATTTT

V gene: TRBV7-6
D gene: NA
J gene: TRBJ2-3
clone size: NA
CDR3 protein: CASSLSRTDTQYF
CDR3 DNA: TGTGCCAGCAGCTTAAGTCGCACAGATACGCAGTATTTT

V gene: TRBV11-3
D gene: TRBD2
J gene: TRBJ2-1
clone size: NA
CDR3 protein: CASSLGVAGETYNEQFF
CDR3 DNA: TGTGCCAGCAGCTTAGGCGTAGCGGGGGAAACCTACAATGAGCAGTTCTTC

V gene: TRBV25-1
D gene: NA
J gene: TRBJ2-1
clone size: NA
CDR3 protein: CASSEYGTRLGTEQFF
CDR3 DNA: TGTGCCAGCAGTGAATACGGGACACGATTGGGTACGGAGCAGTTCTTC

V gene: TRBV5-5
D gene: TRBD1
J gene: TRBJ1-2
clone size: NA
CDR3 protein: CASSLLITDRGYGYTF
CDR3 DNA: TGTGCCAGCAGCTTACTTATAACCGACAGGGGATATGGCTACACCTTC

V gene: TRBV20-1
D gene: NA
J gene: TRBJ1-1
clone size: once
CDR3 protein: CSARAGGPNTEAFF
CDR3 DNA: TGCAGTGCTAGGGCCGGGGGCCCGAACACTGAAGCTTTCTTT

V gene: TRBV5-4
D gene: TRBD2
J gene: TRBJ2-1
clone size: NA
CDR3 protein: CASSGTIDEQFF
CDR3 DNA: TGTGCCAGCAGCGGGACTATCGATGAGCAGTTCTTC

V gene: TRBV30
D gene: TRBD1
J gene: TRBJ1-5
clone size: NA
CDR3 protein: CAWRSGGTQPQHF
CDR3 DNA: TGTGCCTGGAGATCAGGGGGGACTCAGCCCCAGCATTTT

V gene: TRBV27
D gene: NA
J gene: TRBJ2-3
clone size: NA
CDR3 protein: CASSLSPFGGSTDTQYF
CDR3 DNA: TGTGCCAGCAGTTTATCGCCCTTTGGTGGTAGCACAGATACGCAGTATTTT

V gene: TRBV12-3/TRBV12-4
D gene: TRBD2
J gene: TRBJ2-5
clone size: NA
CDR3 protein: CASSRTRVAGTQYF
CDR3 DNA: TGTGCCAGCAGCCGAACACGGGTAGCGGGGACCCAGTACTTC

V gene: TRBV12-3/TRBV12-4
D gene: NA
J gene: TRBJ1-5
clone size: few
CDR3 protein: CASSLARGGERQPQHF
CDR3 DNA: TGTGCCAGCAGTTTGGCTCGGGGTGGGGAGCGTCAGCCCCAGCATTTT

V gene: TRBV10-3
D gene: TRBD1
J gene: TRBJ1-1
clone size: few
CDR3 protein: CAIRPAGTGEAFF
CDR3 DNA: TGTGCCATCAGGCCAGCCGGGACAGGGGAAGCTTTCTTT

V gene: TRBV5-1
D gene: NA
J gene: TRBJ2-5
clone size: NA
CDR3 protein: CASSLLDSSETQYF
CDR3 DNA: TGCGCCAGCAGCCTGCTGGACTCCTCCGAGACCCAGTACTTC

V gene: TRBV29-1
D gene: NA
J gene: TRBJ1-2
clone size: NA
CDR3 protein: CSASQTNYGYTF
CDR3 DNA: TGCAGCGCCTCACAGACTAACTATGGCTACACCTTC

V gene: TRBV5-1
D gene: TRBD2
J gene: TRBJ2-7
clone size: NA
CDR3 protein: CASSLRVERGSYEQYF
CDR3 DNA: TGCGCCAGCAGCTTGAGGGTTGAGCGGGGTTCCTACGAGCAGTACTTC

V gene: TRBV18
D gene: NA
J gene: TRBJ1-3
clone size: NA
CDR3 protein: CASSPARAVSGNTIYF
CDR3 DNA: TGTGCCAGCTCACCCGCGAGGGCAGTCTCTGGAAACACCATATATTTT

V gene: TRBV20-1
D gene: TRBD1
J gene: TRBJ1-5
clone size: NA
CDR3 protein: CSAQGTGVGNQPQHF
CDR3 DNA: TGCAGTGCCCAGGGGACAGGGGTAGGGAATCAGCCCCAGCATTTT

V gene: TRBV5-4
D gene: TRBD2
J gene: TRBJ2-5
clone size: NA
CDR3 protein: CASSFPGTSGSETQYF
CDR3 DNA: TGTGCCAGCAGCTTCCCTGGGACTAGCGGGTCGGAGACCCAGTACTTC

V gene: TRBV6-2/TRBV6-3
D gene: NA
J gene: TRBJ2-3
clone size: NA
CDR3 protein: CASTHPMGRQSTDTQYF
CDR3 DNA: TGTGCCAGCACTCACCCCATGGGCAGACAAAGCACAGATACGCAGTATTTT

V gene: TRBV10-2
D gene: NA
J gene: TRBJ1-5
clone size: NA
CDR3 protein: CASSEGENHPQHF
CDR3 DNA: TGCGCCAGCAGTGAGGGGGAAAATCATCCCCAGCATTTT

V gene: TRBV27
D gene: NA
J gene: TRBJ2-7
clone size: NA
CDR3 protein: CASSLSGGRSYEQYF
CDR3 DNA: TGTGCCAGCAGTTTATCCGGGGGTAGGTCCTACGAGCAGTACTTC

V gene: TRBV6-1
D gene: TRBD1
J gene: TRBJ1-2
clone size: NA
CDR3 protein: CASRPGNRGGYTF
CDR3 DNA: TGTGCCAGCAGACCTGGAAACAGGGGCGGCTACACCTTC

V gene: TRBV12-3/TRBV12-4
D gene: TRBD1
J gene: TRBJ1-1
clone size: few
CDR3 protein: CASSPTYGQVEAFF
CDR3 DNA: TGTGCCAGCAGCCCAACCTATGGACAGGTTGAAGCTTTCTTT

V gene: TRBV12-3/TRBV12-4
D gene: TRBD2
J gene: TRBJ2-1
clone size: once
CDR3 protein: CASSLELAGDPEQFF
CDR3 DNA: TGTGCCAGCAGTTTAGAACTAGCGGGGGATCCTGAGCAGTTCTTC

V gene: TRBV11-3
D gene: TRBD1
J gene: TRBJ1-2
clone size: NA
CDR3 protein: CASSPRTGPLRNYGYTF
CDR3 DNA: TGTGCCAGCAGCCCCCGGACAGGGCCCTTACGAAACTATGGCTACACCTTC

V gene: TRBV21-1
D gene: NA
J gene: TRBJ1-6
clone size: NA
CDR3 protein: CASSGGQGYNSPLHF
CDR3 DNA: TGTGCCAGCAGCGGCGGACAGGGGTACAATTCACCCCTCCACTTT

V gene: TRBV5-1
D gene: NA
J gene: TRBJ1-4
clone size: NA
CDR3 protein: CASSDLPRGSGNEKLFF
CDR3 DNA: TGCGCCAGCAGCGACCTCCCGCGGGGTTCAGGGAATGAAAAACTGTTTTTT

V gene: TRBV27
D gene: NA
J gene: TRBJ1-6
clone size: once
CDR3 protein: CASRPMTAGSPLHF
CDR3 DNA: TGTGCCAGCAGACCGATGACAGCTGGGTCACCCCTCCACTTT

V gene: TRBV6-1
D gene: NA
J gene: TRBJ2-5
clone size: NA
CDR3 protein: CASSEARPQYF
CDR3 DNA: TGTGCCAGCAGTGAAGCGCGTCCCCAGTACTTC

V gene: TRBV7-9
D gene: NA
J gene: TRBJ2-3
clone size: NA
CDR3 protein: CASSLDEDTQYF
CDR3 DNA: TGTGCCAGCAGCTTAGATGAAGATACGCAGTATTTT

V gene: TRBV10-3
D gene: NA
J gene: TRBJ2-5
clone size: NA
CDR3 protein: CAIRAGGRTQYF
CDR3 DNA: TGTGCCATCAGGGCTGGGGGACGAACCCAGTACTTC

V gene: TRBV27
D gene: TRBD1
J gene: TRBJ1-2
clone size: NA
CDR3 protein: CASRGTGGGYGYTF
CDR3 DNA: TGTGCCAGCAGGGGGACAGGGGGCGGCTATGGCTACACCTTC

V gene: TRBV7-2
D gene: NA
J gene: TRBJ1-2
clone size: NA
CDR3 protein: CASSPGTAFYGYTF
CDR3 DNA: TGTGCCAGCAGCCCCGGGACGGCTTTCTATGGCTACACCTTC

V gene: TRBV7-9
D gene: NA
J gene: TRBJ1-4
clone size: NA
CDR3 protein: CASSLLWGAQEKLFF
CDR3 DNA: TGTGCCAGCAGCTTATTGTGGGGGGCACAGGAAAAACTGTTTTTT

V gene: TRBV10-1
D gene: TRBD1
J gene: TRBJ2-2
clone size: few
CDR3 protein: CASSGRTGGNVNTGELFF
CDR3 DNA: TGCGCCAGCAGTGGGAGGACAGGGGGGAATGTGAACACCGGGGAGCTGTTTTTT

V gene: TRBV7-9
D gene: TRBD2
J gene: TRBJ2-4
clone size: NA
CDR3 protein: CASTAAQRGGGPAKNIQYF
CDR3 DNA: TGTGCCAGCACCGCGGCCCAGCGGGGGGGCGGTCCGGCCAAAAACATTCAGTACTTC

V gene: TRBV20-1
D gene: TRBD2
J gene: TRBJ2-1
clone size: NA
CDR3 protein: CSARWYSGVYNEQFF
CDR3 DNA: TGCAGTGCTAGATGGTATAGCGGGGTTTACAATGAGCAGTTCTTC

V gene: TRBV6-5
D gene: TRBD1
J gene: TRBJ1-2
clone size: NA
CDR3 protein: CASSYLTGDSLRGYTF
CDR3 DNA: TGTGCCAGCAGTTACTTGACCGGGGACAGCTTGAGGGGGTACACCTTC

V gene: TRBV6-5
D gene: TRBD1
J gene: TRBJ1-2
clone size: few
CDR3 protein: CASSYSTQGVGGYTF
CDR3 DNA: TGTGCCAGCAGTTACTCGACACAGGGGGTCGGTGGCTACACCTTC

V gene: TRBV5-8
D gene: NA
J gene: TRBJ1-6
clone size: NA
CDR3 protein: CASSPRGPTSPLHF
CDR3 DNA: TGTGCCAGCAGCCCCCGGGGGCCCACTTCACCCCTCCACTTT

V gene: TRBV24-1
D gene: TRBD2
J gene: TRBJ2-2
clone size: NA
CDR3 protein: CATSGEGGEGTGELFF
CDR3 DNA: TGTGCCACCAGTGGGGAGGGAGGGGAAGGCACCGGGGAGCTGTTTTTT

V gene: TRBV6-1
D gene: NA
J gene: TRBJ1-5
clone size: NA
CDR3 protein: CASSEPPQRSNQPQHF
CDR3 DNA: TGTGCCAGCAGTGAGCCCCCCCAGAGGAGCAATCAGCCCCAGCATTTT

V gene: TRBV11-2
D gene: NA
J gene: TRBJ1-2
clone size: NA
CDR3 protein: CASSLATNANYGYTF
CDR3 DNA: TGTGCCAGCAGCTTAGCTACAAACGCTAACTATGGCTACACCTTC

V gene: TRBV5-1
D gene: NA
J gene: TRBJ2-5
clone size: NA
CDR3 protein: CASSLTQETQYF
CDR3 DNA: TGCGCCAGCAGCTTGACCCAAGAGACCCAGTACTTC

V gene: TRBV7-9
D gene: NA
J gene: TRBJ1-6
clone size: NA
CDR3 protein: CASSPDGNSPLHF
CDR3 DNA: TGTGCCAGCAGCCCGGACGGAAATTCACCCCTCCACTTT

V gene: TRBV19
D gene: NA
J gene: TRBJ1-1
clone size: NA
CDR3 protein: CASSMGGRAFF
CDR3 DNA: TGTGCCAGTAGTATGGGGGGTAGGGCTTTCTTT

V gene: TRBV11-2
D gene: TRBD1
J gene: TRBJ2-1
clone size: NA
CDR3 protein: CASSSRPWTGELYNEQFF
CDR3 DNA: TGTGCCAGCAGCTCCCGCCCCTGGACAGGGGAACTCTACAATGAGCAGTTCTTC